This TCR beta chain stems from a study of blood T cell repertoires in COVID-19. Study-wide background: Nucleic acid was either cDNA or gDNA, and it came from T cells, B-cell-depleted T cells, or PBMCs.

V lost 0 bases to trimming and J lost 8 bases; unmatched junction nucleotides: 12. The CDR3 has 16 amino acids. From germline, CDR1 is ENHRY and CDR2 SYGVKD. Profiling relied on immunoSEQ multiplex PCR, and the TCRdb table lists in-frame clones only, not all of them. Here the sample spans under 300,000 clones, about 81% being singletons. The TCR sequence derives from a woman aged 60-75 years with active or convalescent COVID-19. The sequencing input was peripheral blood. V usage is TRBV10-3 and J usage is TRBJ1-2; 7 nucleotides match TRBD1. The CDR3 sequence is CAISESIGRQGGGYTF. The CDR3 bases are TGTGCCATCAGTGAGTCGATCGGGAGACAGGGCGGCGGCTACACCTTC.